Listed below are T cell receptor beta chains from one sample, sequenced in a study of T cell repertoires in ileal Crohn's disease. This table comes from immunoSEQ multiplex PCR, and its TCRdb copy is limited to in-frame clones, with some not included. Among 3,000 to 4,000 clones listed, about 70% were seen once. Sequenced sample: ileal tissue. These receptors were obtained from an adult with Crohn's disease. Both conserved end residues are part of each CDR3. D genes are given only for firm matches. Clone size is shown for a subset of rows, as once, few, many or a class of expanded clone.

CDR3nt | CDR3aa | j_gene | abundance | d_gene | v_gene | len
TGTGCCAGCAGCGTAGCGGCGGGCACAGATACGCAGTATTTT | CASSVAAGTDTQYF | TRBJ2-3 | once | . | TRBV9 | 14
TGCGCCAGCAGTCAGGGGATGGATTCACCCCTCCACTTT | CASSQGMDSPLHF | TRBJ1-6 | . | . | TRBV10-1 | 13
TGCGCCAGCAGTGGTCGGGCAGGCGGGAATTCACCCCTCCACTTT | CASSGRAGGNSPLHF | TRBJ1-6 | . | . | TRBV10-2 | 15
TGTGCCAGCACCCCACCGGGACTAGCGGGGCGGAATGAGCAGTTCTTC | CASTPPGLAGRNEQFF | TRBJ2-1 | . | TRBD2 | TRBV2 | 16
TGCGCCAGCAGCTGGGGGACAGGGCGGTCCGGGGAGCTGTTTTTT | CASSWGTGRSGELFF | TRBJ2-2 | . | TRBD1 | TRBV5-1 | 15
TGTGCCAGCAGGACGGGACTGACTGGAAACACCATATATTTT | CASRTGLTGNTIYF | TRBJ1-3 | large | . | TRBV5-8 | 14
TGCGCCAGCAGCTTGACAGGACAGAACACTGAAGCTTTCTTT | CASSLTGQNTEAFF | TRBJ1-1 | . | . | TRBV5-1 | 14
TGTGCCACAGGGTGGGTTGAGCAGTTCTTC | CATGWVEQFF | TRBJ2-1 | . | . | TRBV19 | 10
TGTGCCAGCAGTTACAAACGGGAAGCTTTCTTT | CASSYKREAFF | TRBJ1-1 | . | . | TRBV6-5 | 11
TGTGCCAGCAGCCCAGGTCCCTACGAGCAGTACTTC | CASSPGPYEQYF | TRBJ2-7 | . | . | TRBV7-9 | 12
TGCGCCAGCAGCTTGGGGGCCAGCTATCAGCCCCAGCATTTT | CASSLGASYQPQHF | TRBJ1-5 | . | . | TRBV5-1 | 14
TGTGCCAGCAGCGCCGGGTGGGACACTGAAGCTTTCTTT | CASSAGWDTEAFF | TRBJ1-1 | . | . | TRBV9 | 13
TGTGCCAGTAGTTTAAGTCCACAGGTCACTGAAGCTTTCTTT | CASSLSPQVTEAFF | TRBJ1-1 | . | . | TRBV28 | 14
TGTGCCATCAGTGACCCAGACAGGGATTTATCCTACGAGCAGTACTTC | CAISDPDRDLSYEQYF | TRBJ2-7 | . | TRBD1 | TRBV10-3 | 16
TGCGCCAGCAGCCCCGTCGGAGGTAGCGGGAGGGCCTACAATGAGCAGTTCTTC | CASSPVGGSGRAYNEQFF | TRBJ2-1 | . | TRBD2 | TRBV4-3 | 18
TGTGCCAGCAGTGACCGGGGACAGATTAATGAAAAACTGTTTTTT | CASSDRGQINEKLFF | TRBJ1-4 | once | TRBD1 | TRBV6-1 | 15
TGTGCCAGCTCACCAATTGACAGGGCGGATGGCTACACCTTC | CASSPIDRADGYTF | TRBJ1-2 | . | TRBD1 | TRBV18 | 14
TGCGCCAGCAGCCAAGCCGACGGGTCCCGTTTTCCTGAAGCTTTCTTT | CASSQADGSRFPEAFF | TRBJ1-1 | . | . | TRBV4-3 | 16
TGCAGCGTTGAAGAATGGGACACCTCCTACGAGCAGTACTTC | CSVEEWDTSYEQYF | TRBJ2-7 | . | . | TRBV29-1 | 14
TGTGCCAGCAGTCCAGGGCTAACTAATGAAAAACTGTTTTTT | CASSPGLTNEKLFF | TRBJ1-4 | . | . | TRBV28 | 14
TGCAGCGTTCTTGGGGGCGCGTCCTACGAGCAGTACTTC | CSVLGGASYEQYF | TRBJ2-7 | few | . | TRBV29-1 | 13
TGTGCCAGTCACAGGGATTCAACTAATGAAAAACTGTTTTTT | CASHRDSTNEKLFF | TRBJ1-4 | . | . | TRBV6-1 | 14
TGTGCCAGCAGTTACCCCGATCAGCCCCAGCATTTT | CASSYPDQPQHF | TRBJ1-5 | . | . | TRBV6-6 | 12
TGTGCCAGCAGACACCGGGACAGGGGGCCCGGGGAGCTGTTTTTT | CASRHRDRGPGELFF | TRBJ2-2 | . | TRBD1 | TRBV6-5 | 15
TGTGCCAGCAGTGAAGCGCGGCTCTACGGGGAGCTGTTTTTT | CASSEARLYGELFF | TRBJ2-2 | few | . | TRBV2 | 14
TGTGCCAGCAGTTACACAGGGGGCGGCTATGGCTACACCTTC | CASSYTGGGYGYTF | TRBJ1-2 | . | TRBD1 | TRBV27 | 14
TGTGCCAGCCACAGCGGAGGGTCGCGCACCGGGGAGCTGTTTTTT | CASHSGGSRTGELFF | TRBJ2-2 | . | . | TRBV25-1 | 15
TGTGCCAGCAGCTTAAACCCTAGCGGGGGGGCCACCGATACGCAGTATTTT | CASSLNPSGGATDTQYF | TRBJ2-3 | . | TRBD2 | TRBV7-3 | 17
TGTGCCAGCAGGCATCCTAGCGGGGGGGCCGCCTACGAGCAGTACTTC | CASRHPSGGAAYEQYF | TRBJ2-7 | . | TRBD2 | TRBV7-2 | 16
TGTGCCAGCAGCGTAGGGACTAGCGGGAGGGATGAGCAGTTCTTC | CASSVGTSGRDEQFF | TRBJ2-1 | . | TRBD2 | TRBV9 | 15
TGTGCCAGCAGGGGGGGATGGACTGAAGCTTTCTTT | CASRGGWTEAFF | TRBJ1-1 | . | . | TRBV6-5 | 12
TGTGCCAGCAGCGCCCCCGGGACATCGTATACCAAAAACATTCAGTACTTC | CASSAPGTSYTKNIQYF | TRBJ2-4 | . | . | TRBV7-2 | 17
TGTGCCAGCAGCTTAACGTTGACTAGCGGGGGGGCAGGCAATGAGCAGTTCTTC | CASSLTLTSGGAGNEQFF | TRBJ2-1 | once | TRBD2 | TRBV7-3 | 18
TGTGCCAGCAGCTTAGGCGGAGCATCTAGTCCCCTCGGCGAGCAGTACTTC | CASSLGGASSPLGEQYF | TRBJ2-7 | . | . | TRBV7-2 | 17
TGTGCCAGCTCACCTCTCGGGGGGCTACGAGAAAAACTGTTTTTT | CASSPLGGLREKLFF | TRBJ1-4 | . | . | TRBV18 | 15
TGCGCCAGCAGCCAAGGGCGGGCAGACCCCGAAAACATTCAGTACTTC | CASSQGRADPENIQYF | TRBJ2-4 | . | . | TRBV4-1 | 16
TGTGCCAGTAGTATAGGGACAGGGTGGAATCAGCCCCAGCATTTT | CASSIGTGWNQPQHF | TRBJ1-5 | . | TRBD1 | TRBV19 | 15
TGCGCCAGCAGCCAAGGTGGCGGGGTCCGAAACGAGCAGTACTTC | CASSQGGGVRNEQYF | TRBJ2-7 | . | . | TRBV5-4 | 15
TGTGCCAGCAGCGTGGACAGGCGTGGAGCCGGGGAGCTGTTTTTT | CASSVDRRGAGELFF | TRBJ2-2 | . | TRBD1 | TRBV5-8 | 15
TGTGCCAGTCATACGGGTCAAAGCTCCTACAATGAGCAGTTCTTC | CASHTGQSSYNEQFF | TRBJ2-1 | . | . | TRBV19 | 15
TGTGCCAGCAGTCCAGGGACTAGCGTGAATGAGCAGTTCTTC | CASSPGTSVNEQFF | TRBJ2-1 | once | TRBD2 | TRBV27 | 14